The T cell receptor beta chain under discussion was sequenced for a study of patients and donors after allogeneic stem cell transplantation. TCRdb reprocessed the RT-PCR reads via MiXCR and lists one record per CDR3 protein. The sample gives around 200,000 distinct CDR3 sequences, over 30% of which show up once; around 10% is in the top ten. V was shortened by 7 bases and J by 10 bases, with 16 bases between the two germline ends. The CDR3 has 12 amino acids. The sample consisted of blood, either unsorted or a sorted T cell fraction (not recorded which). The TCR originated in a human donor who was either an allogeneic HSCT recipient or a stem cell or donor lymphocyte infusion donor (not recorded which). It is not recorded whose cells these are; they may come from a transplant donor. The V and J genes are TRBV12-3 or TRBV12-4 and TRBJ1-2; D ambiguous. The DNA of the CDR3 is TGTGCCAGCACAAGGAAGGGTTCTTACTACACCTTC. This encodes CASTRKGSYYTF.